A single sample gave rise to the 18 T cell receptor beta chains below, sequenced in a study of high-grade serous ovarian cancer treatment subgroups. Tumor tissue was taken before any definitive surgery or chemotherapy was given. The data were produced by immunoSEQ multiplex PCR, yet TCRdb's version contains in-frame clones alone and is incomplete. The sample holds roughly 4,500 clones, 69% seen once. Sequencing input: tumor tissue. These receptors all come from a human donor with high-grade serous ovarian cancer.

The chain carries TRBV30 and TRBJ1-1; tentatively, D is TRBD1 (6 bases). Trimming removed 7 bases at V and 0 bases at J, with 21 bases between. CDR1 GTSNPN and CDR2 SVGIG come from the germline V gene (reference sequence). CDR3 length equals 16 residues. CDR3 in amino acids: CASGHSTARMNTEAFF. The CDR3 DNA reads TGTGCCTCGGGACACTCAACGGCAAGAATGAACACTGAAGCTTTCTTT.

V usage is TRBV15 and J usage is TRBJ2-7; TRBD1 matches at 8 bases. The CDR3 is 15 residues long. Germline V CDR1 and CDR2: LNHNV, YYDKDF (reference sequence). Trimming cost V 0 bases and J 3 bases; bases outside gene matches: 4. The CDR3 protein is CATSRDPTGVYEQYF. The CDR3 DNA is TGTGCCACCAGCAGAGATCCGACAGGGGTCTACGAGCAGTACTTC.

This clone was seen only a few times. The CDR3 nucleotides are TGTGCCAGCAGCGTAGTAGGGGCTGGAGAGGCTTTCTTT. Encoded protein: CASSVVGAGEAFF. V gene TRBV9 combines with J gene TRBJ1-1; maybe TRBD1 (5 bases). V was trimmed by 0 bases and J by 11 bases, leaving 14 bases between them. Germline CDR1 SGDLS, CDR2 YYNGEE. This CDR3 contains 13 residues.

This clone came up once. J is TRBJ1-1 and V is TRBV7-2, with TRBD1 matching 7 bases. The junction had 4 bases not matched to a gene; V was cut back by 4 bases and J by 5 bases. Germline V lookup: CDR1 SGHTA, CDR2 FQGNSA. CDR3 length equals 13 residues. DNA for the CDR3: TGTGCCAGCAGCTCCAGGGGGGGAACTGAAGCTTTCTTT. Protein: CASSSRGGTEAFF.

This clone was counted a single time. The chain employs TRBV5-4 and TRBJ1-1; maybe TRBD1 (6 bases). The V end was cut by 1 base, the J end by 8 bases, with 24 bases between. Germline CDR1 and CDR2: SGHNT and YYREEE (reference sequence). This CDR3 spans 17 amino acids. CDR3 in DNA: TGTGCCAGCAGCTTGAGGACAGCCCGACAAACCGGAATAGAAGCTTTCTTT. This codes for CASSLRTARQTGIEAFF. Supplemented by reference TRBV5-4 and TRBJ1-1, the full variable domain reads ETGVTQSPTHLIKTRGQQVTLRCSSQSGHNTVSWYQQALGQGPQFIFQYYREEENGRGNFPPRFSGLQFPNYSSELNVNALELDDSALYLCASSLRTARQTGIEAFFGQGTRLTVV.

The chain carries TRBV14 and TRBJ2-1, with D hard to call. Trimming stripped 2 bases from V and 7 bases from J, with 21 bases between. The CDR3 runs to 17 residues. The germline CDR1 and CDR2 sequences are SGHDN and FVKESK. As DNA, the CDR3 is TGTGCCAGCAGCCAAAGTCCCAGGAATTGGAAGATAAATGAGCAGTTCTTC. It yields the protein CASSQSPRNWKINEQFF.

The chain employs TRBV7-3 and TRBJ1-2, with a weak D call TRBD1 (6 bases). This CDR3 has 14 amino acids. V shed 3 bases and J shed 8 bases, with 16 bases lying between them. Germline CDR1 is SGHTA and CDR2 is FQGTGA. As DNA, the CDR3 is TGTGCCAGCAGCTTGGCGGGGGCGGGGTTCGGCTACACCTTC. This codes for CASSLAGAGFGYTF.

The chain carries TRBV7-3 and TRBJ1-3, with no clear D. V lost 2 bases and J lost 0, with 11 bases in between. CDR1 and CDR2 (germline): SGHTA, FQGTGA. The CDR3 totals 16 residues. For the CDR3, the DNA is TGTGCCAGCAGCTTAGAACAGAGACTCTCTGGAAACACCATATATTTT. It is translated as CASSLEQRLSGNTIYF. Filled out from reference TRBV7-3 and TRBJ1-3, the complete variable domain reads GAGVSQTPSNKVTEKGKYVELRCDPISGHTALYWYRQSLGQGPEFLIYFQGTGAADDSGLPNDRFFAVRPEGSVSTLKIQRTERGDSAVYLCASSLEQRLSGNTIYFGEGSWLTVV.

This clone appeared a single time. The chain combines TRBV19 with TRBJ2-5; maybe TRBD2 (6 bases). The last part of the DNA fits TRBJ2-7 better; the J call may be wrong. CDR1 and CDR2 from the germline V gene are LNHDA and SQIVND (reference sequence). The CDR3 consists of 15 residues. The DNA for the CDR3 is TGTGCCAGTAGTATAGGTAGCGGCGCCGCCTACGAGCAGTACTTC. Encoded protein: CASSIGSGAAYEQYF.

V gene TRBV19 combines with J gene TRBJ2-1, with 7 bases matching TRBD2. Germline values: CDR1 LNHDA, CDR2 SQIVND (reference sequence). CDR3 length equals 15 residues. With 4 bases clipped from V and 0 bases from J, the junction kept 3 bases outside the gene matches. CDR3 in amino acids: CASSRGGSSYNEQFF. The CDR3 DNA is TGTGCCAGTAGTAGGGGAGGGAGCTCCTACAATGAGCAGTTCTTC.

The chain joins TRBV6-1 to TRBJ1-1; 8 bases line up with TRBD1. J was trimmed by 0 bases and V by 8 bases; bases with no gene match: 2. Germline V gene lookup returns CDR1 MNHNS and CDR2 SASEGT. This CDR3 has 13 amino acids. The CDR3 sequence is CASRDRLNTEAFF. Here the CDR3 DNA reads TGTGCCAGCCGGGACAGGTTGAACACTGAAGCTTTCTTT.

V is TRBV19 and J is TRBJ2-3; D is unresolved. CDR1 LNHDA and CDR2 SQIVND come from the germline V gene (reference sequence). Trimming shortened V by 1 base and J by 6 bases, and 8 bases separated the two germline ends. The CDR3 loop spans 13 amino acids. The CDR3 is CASSIGLSDTQYF. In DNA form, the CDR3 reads TGTGCCAGTAGTATAGGGCTGAGTGATACGCAGTATTTT.

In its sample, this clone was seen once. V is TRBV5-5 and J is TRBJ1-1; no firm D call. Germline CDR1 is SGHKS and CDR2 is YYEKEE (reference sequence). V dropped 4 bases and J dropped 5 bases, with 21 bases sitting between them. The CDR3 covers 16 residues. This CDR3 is CASSPGGVLRRTEAFF. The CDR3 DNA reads TGTGCCAGCAGCCCGGGCGGGGTCCTTAGGCGGACTGAAGCTTTCTTT.

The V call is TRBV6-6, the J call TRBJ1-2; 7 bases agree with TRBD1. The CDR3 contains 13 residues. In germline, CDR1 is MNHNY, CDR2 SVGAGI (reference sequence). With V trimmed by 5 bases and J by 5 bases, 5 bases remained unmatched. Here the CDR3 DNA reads TGTGCCAGCAGTAAACAGGGGATATATGGCTACACCTTC. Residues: CASSKQGIYGYTF.

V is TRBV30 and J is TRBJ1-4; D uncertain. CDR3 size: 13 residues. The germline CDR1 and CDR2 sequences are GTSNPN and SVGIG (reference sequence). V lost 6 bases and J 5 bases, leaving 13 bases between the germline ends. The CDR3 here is CACPNDANEKLFF. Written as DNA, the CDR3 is TGTGCCTGCCCAAACGACGCGAATGAAAAACTGTTTTTT.

In nucleotides, the CDR3 is TGTGCCAGCAGTTCCCGATCGGGAGGGCGGTTCTTT. This sequence encodes CASSSRSGGRFF. The chain recombines TRBV27 with TRBJ1-1; D unresolved. The V gene's germline CDR1 is MNHEY and CDR2 SMNVEV (reference sequence). V was pared by 4 bases and J by 14 bases, with 17 bases between. The CDR3 sequence is 12 residues long.

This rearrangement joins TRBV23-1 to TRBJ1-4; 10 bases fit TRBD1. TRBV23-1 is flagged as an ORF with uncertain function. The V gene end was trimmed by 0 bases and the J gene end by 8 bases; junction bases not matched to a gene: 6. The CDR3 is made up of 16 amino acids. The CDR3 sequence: CASSQSLWGQGEKLFF. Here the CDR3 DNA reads TGCGCCAGCAGTCAATCACTCTGGGGACAGGGGGAAAAACTGTTTTTT.

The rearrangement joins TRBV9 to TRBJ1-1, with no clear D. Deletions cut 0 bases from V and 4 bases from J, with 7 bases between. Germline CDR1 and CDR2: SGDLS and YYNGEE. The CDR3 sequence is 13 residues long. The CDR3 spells CASSVDVTTEAFF. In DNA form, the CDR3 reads TGTGCCAGCAGCGTAGACGTTACCACTGAAGCTTTCTTT.